This T cell receptor beta chain came from a study of cytomegalovirus exposure and HLA in healthy donors. CDR1 is SGHTA, CDR2 FQGTGA, per germline. The length of the CDR3 is 15 residues. A remark on this clone: Germline is not matched at one junction end, which may reflect a read error.

60 Vbeta and 13 Jbeta primers were used in PCR. The repertoire was sequenced with immunoSEQ multiplex PCR; TCRdb's copy has only in-frame clones and lacks some. Its listing shows tens of thousands of clones. This receptor was obtained from a male donor in good health and CMV-seronegative. The material sequenced was PBMCs. The chain couples TRBV7-3 to TRBJ2-2; 9 bases match TRBD2. CDR3 protein: CVSSLGGGANGELFF. In nucleotides, the CDR3 is TGTGTCAGCAGCTTGGGCGGGGGGGCCAACGGGGAGCTGTTTTTT. Drawing the rest from reference TRBV7-3 and TRBJ2-2, the complete variable domain is GAGVSQTPSNKVTEKGKYVELRCDPISGHTALYWYRQSLGQGPEFLIYFQGTGAADDSGLPNDRFFAVRPEGSVSTLKIQRTERGDSAVYLCVSSLGGGANGELFFGEGSRLTVL.